The 10 T cell receptor beta chains listed next were all sequenced from one sample in a study of cytomegalovirus exposure and HLA in healthy donors. 60 Vbeta and 13 Jbeta primers were used in PCR. Clones were read by immunoSEQ multiplex PCR, and TCRdb kept only the in-frame ones, dropping some. The sample gives about 140,000 clones, around 72% of which show up once; roughly 1.3% is in the top ten. What was sequenced was PBMCs. Receptors originate from a middle-aged woman in good health and CMV-seronegative.

This chain links TRBV5-8 with TRBJ1-5; D ambiguous. Trimming cost V 1 base and J 3 bases, with 11 bases left between them. The CDR3 consists of 15 residues. Germline V gene sequence: CDR1 SGHTS, CDR2 YDEGEE. CDR3 DNA: TGTGCCAGCAGCTTGTTCGGGTCATACAATCAGCCCCAGCATTTT. Residues: CASSLFGSYNQPQHF.

V usage is TRBV4-1 and J usage is TRBJ2-4, with D hard to call. Germline-derived CDR1 and CDR2 are MGHRA and YSYEKL. V gave up 0 bases and J gave up 11 bases, with 11 bases separating them. This CDR3 has 13 amino acids. The chain's CDR3 is CASSQENGAFQYF. CDR3 bases: TGCGCCAGCAGCCAAGAAAACGGAGCCTTTCAGTACTTC.

This clone was found once. The CDR3 bases are TGTGCCAGCAGCGCGCGAGCCACCGGGGAGCTGTTTTTT. The encoded protein is CASSARATGELFF. This chain uses TRBV7-2 with TRBJ2-2; D gene ambiguous. V lost 5 bases and J 4 bases, leaving 8 bases between the germline ends. The CDR3 is made up of 13 amino acids. CDR1 SGHTA and CDR2 FQGNSA come from the germline V gene.

This rearrangement joins TRBV29-1 to TRBJ2-1, with D possibly TRBD1 on 6 matching bases. Germline assignment: CDR1 SQVTM and CDR2 ANQGSEA. Trimming shortened V by 4 bases and J by 0 bases, and 10 bases separated the two germline ends. This CDR3 has 14 amino acids. The chain's CDR3 is CSVGDRSSYNEQFF. The DNA of the CDR3 is TGCAGCGTTGGTGACAGGAGCTCCTACAATGAGCAGTTCTTC.

To note about this clone: The DNA is omitted, as the CDR3 cannot be located on it reliably, and the CDR3 follows TCRdb's listing. The chain is built from TRBV27 and TRBJ1-5. Germline V gene sequence: CDR1 MNHEY, CDR2 SMNVEV (reference sequence). The CDR3 is 14 residues long, counting both termini. CDR3 protein: CASSSSGGGQPQHF.

This clone has only a few counts. The chain uses TRBV6-4 and TRBJ2-1; TRBD1 agrees at 9 bases. CDR1 and CDR2 (germline): MRHNA, SNTAGT. The J segment lost 10 bases and the V segment lost 4 bases, leaving 8 bases of the junction unmatched. This CDR3 is 14 amino acids long. The CDR3 protein is CASSAAPGTGEQFF. CDR3 in DNA: TGTGCCAGCAGTGCCGCACCCGGGACAGGGGAGCAGTTCTTC.

CDR3 nucleotide sequence: TGTGCCAGCAGTCAAGTTTCCGGGACAGGACTAGCCAAAAACATTCAGTACTTC. Its protein product is CASSQVSGTGLAKNIQYF. The chain links TRBV6-1 to TRBJ2-4; TRBD1 aligns across 8 bases. Germline V CDR1 and CDR2: MNHNS, SASEGT. Losses at the gene ends were 5 bases for V and 0 bases for J; bases not matched to a gene: 12. The CDR3 has 18 residues.

This clone was found a few times. V usage is TRBV5-1 and J usage is TRBJ1-1, with D perhaps TRBD1 (6 bases). The CDR3 is made up of 15 amino acids. Germline V CDR1 and CDR2: SGHRS, YFSETQ. Trimming left V 0 bases short and J 5 bases short, with 14 bases between. The CDR3 nucleotides are TGCGCCAGCAGCTTGGCCACAGGGATAGGTACTGAAGCTTTCTTT. Protein: CASSLATGIGTEAFF.

The chain is built from TRBV7-8 and TRBJ1-4; 10 positions agree with TRBD1. CDR3 length equals 20 residues. Germline CDR1 and CDR2: SGHVS and FQNEAQ. The J segment lost 8 bases and the V segment lost 5 bases, leaving 23 bases of the junction unmatched. CDR3 sequence reads: CASSEGLPGQGFVGREKLFF. In DNA, the CDR3 is TGTGCCAGCAGCGAAGGATTACCGGGACAGGGGTTCGTAGGTCGCGAAAAACTGTTTTTT.

CDR3 sequence: CASSKQGGSQETQYF. CDR3 DNA: TGTGCCAGTAGTAAACAGGGGGGATCCCAAGAGACCCAGTACTTC. The chain employs TRBV19 and TRBJ2-5, with 8 positions matching TRBD1. CDR1 is LNHDA, CDR2 SQIVND, per germline (reference sequence). The CDR3 covers 15 residues. V shed 4 bases and J 1 base; nucleotides not matched to a gene: 5.